This T cell receptor beta chain comes out of a study of blood T cell repertoires in COVID-19. Original analysis: For nucleated cells, counts were estimated from reference gene primer amplification. Generated by immunoSEQ multiplex PCR, the TCRdb table keeps only in-frame clones and is missing some. D and trimming come from the DNA, and the V and J calls and clone size come from that table. The sample has over 75,000 clones, 80% to 90% seen once. Trimming removed 2 bases at V and 0 bases at J, with 12 bases between. The CDR3 covers 15 residues. The germline gives CDR1 SGHRS, CDR2 YFSETQ. The receptor was derived from a woman in her 50s with acute or convalescent COVID-19. The sample comprised peripheral blood. The chain is built from TRBV5-1 and TRBJ2-7, with D possibly being TRBD2 (5 bases). The CDR3 here is CASSFFGGSSYEQYF. The CDR3 DNA follows: TGCGCCAGCAGCTTCTTCGGTGGGAGCTCCTACGAGCAGTACTTC. Full variable domain (outside the CDR3, taken from reference TRBV5-1 and TRBJ2-7): KAGVTQTPRYLIKTRGQQVTLSCSPISGHRSVSWYQQTPGQGLQFLFEYFSETQRNKGNFPGRFSGRQFSNSRSEMNVSTLELGDSALYLCASSFFGGSSYEQYFGPGTRLTVT.